One and the same sample provided the 11 T cell receptor beta chains below, sequenced in a study of multiple sclerosis patients with progressive multifocal leukoencephalopathy. Using immunoSEQ multiplex PCR, the repertoire was profiled, and TCRdb retains in-frame clones only, with some absent. Of roughly 34,000 clones listed, about 88% are singletons. This sample's time point: before natalizumab initiation. Sequencing was carried out using PBMCs. All receptors come from a human donor with multiple sclerosis.

The J gene is TRBJ2-6, the V gene TRBV6-5; TRBD1 might be the D (6 bases). Trimming shortened V by 8 bases and J by 2 bases, and 10 bases separated the two germline ends. The CDR3 sequence is 14 residues long. Germline V gene data show CDR1 as MNHEY and CDR2 as SVGAGI. CDR3 nucleotides: TGTGCCAGCGGTACAGGGACTGGGGCCAACGTCCTGACTTTC. Its translation is CASGTGTGANVLTF.

This clone turned up a few times. CDR3 sequence reads: CASSPVTVQAFF. In DNA form, the CDR3 reads TGTGCCAGCTCACCGGTGACAGTCCAAGCTTTCTTT. The genes are TRBV18 and TRBJ1-1; the D gene is possibly TRBD1 (5 bases). Germline V gene data show CDR1 as KGHSH and CDR2 as LQKENI. Between the trimmed V and J ends, which lost 3 bases and 9 bases, there was a span of 11 bases. The CDR3 covers 12 residues.

The chain combines TRBV11-2 with TRBJ1-1; D ambiguous. This CDR3 has 14 amino acids. Germline V gene lookup returns CDR1 SGHAT and CDR2 FQNNGV. V was pared by 2 bases and J by 3 bases, with 10 bases between. DNA of the CDR3: TGTGCCAGCAGCTTACGCCGGACCGACACTGAAGCTTTCTTT. Protein sequence: CASSLRRTDTEAFF.

V usage is TRBV9 and J usage is TRBJ2-3; 7 nucleotides agree with TRBD1. The CDR3 has 13 residues. Germline V gives CDR1 SGDLS, CDR2 YYNGEE. V lost 6 bases, J lost 4 bases, and 5 bases stayed unmatched. CDR3: CASNRGGADTQYF. The DNA of the CDR3 is TGTGCCAGCAACAGGGGCGGTGCAGATACGCAGTATTTT.

V is TRBV19 and J is TRBJ1-6, with 8 bases fitting TRBD1. Germline trimming cut 11 bases from V and 5 bases from J; bases unmatched to any gene: 11. Germline V CDR1 and CDR2: LNHDA, SQIVND (reference sequence). This CDR3 spans 15 amino acids. Written as DNA, the CDR3 is TGTGCCCGCGGACAGGGCCCTATCAATAATTCACCCCTCCACTTT. Translating gives CARGQGPINNSPLHF.

The V call is TRBV21-1, the J call TRBJ2-2; the tabulated D call, TRBD1, remains unverified against the DNA. TRBV21-1 is flagged as a pseudogene. This CDR3 has 16 amino acids. For the CDR3, the DNA is TGTGCCAGCAGCAAAAAAACAGGGAGTAGCACCGGGGAGCTGTTTTTT. This gives the protein CASSKKTGSSTGELFF.

This clone appeared once. The chain joins TRBV19 to TRBJ1-4; no clear D. Germline V gives CDR1 LNHDA, CDR2 SQIVND (reference sequence). The germline V and J ends were trimmed by 8 bases and 6 bases, with 16 bases remaining between them. CDR3 size: 14 residues. The CDR3 is CASSSDFSYEKLFF. CDR3 nucleotides: TGTGCCAGTTCCTCGGACTTCTCTTATGAAAAACTGTTTTTT.

In this sample, this clone turned up once. The chain employs TRBV25-1 and TRBJ1-1; D not resolved. V lost 1 base and J lost 4, with 13 bases in between. The CDR3 is 15 amino acids. Germline values: CDR1 MGHDK, CDR2 SYGVNS. Here the CDR3 reads CASSESRGWATEAFF. DNA for the CDR3: TGTGCCAGCAGTGAATCAAGAGGTTGGGCCACTGAAGCTTTCTTT.

The chain carries TRBV7-9 and TRBJ1-1; D possibly corresponds to TRBD1 (5 bases). Trimming took off 1 base at V and 4 bases at J, with 10 bases between the two ends. The CDR3 covers 14 residues. Germline V gives CDR1 SEHNR, CDR2 FQNEAQ (reference sequence). CDR3 residues: CASSLEGTRTEAFF. The CDR3 nucleotides are TGTGCCAGCAGCTTAGAGGGGACCCGCACTGAAGCTTTCTTT.

The rearrangement joins TRBV30 to TRBJ1-5; TRBD1 is a possible D gene (5 bases). The V gene lost 1 base and the J gene lost 4 bases, with 17 bases spanning the gap. CDR1 and CDR2 (germline): GTSNPN, SVGIG (reference sequence). CDR3 length: 16 amino acids. CDR3 DNA sequence: TGTGCCTGGAGTGCAGTCGGGGCCGCGGAAAATCAGCCCCAGCATTTT. The encoded protein is CAWSAVGAAENQPQHF.

This chain uses TRBV6-1 with TRBJ1-2; 12 bases match TRBD1. From germline, CDR1 is MNHNS and CDR2 SASEGT. The length of the CDR3 is 17 residues. V dropped 2 bases and J dropped 0; count of bases not matched to a gene: 4. The CDR3 loop is CASSERDRGRANYGYTF. CDR3 bases: TGTGCCAGCAGTGAAAGGGACAGGGGGCGAGCTAACTATGGCTACACCTTC.